The 29 T cell receptor beta chains listed next were all sequenced from one sample in a study of T-cell reconstitution after alpha-beta-depleted transplantation in children (dated by TCRdb to 2015 to 2016). Libraries were constructed by PCR. Instrument used: Illumina HiSeq 2500. Molecular barcoding was employed in the preparation of TCR libraries, with unique molecular identifiers being used to normalize TCRbeta repertoire quantification. TCRdb itself trimmed the public reads at Q25 with fastp, ran MiXCR and retained productive beta chains. Here each entry gathers all rows of one CDR3 protein and keeps the most common genes and DNA. The sample table holds around 600,000 distinct CDR3 sequences, of which approximately 10% were seen once. Jointly, the top ten make up approximately 4.1% of the sample. The material sequenced was PBMCs from the stem cell graft donor, taken from the stem cell graft. The origin of the receptors is a human donor who donated a stem cell graft to a child with acute myeloid leukemia.

This clonotype came up many times. The CDR3: CASSFKGPGELFF. The CDR3 nucleotides read TGTGCCAGCAGTTTTAAAGGGCCCGGGGAGCTGTTTTTT. The rearrangement links TRBV12-3 or TRBV12-4 to TRBJ2-2; D gene ambiguous. V was shortened by 3 bases and J by 6 bases, with 8 bases between the two germline ends. This CDR3 is built from 13 residues.

The V and J genes are TRBV7-2 and TRBJ2-5, with TRBD1 matching over 7 bases. Germline values: CDR1 SGHTA, CDR2 FQGNSA. This CDR3 spans 13 amino acids. After removal of 3 bases from V and 5 bases from J, the junction contained 3 bases not matched to a gene. CDR3 nucleotides: TGTGCCAGCAGCTTTGGACAGGCGGAGACCCAGTACTTC. This encodes CASSFGQAETQYF.

V usage is TRBV5-6 and J usage is TRBJ2-4, with 7 bases identical to TRBD1. Trimming at V came to 3 bases and at J to 8 bases, leaving 8 bases not matched to a gene. The CDR3 has 14 residues. Germline V CDR1 and CDR2: SGHDT, YYEEEE. The CDR3 is CASSSSGTVHIQYF. DNA for the CDR3: TGTGCCAGCAGCTCATCCGGGACAGTTCACATTCAGTACTTC.

This clonotype was seen a handful of times. The chain uses TRBV20-1 and TRBJ2-1, with 11 positions matching TRBD2. There are 18 residues in the CDR3. Losses at the gene ends were 0 bases for V and 8 bases for J; bases not matched to a gene: 15. CDR1 and CDR2 from the germline V gene are DFQATT and SNEGSKA (reference sequence). CDR3 sequence: CSARDMELAGEYAHEQFF. In nucleotides, the CDR3 is TGCAGTGCTAGAGATATGGAACTAGCGGGAGAATATGCCCATGAGCAGTTCTTC.

A few counts support this clonotype. The genes are TRBV3-1 and TRBJ2-2, with unresolved D. Germline values: CDR1 LGHDT, CDR2 YNNKEL (reference sequence). The V and J ends lost 1 base and 7 bases respectively, with 10 bases between them. This CDR3 is built from 14 residues. The CDR3 region is CASSQVGWSGELFF. The CDR3 nucleotides read TGTGCCAGCAGCCAAGTCGGATGGAGCGGGGAGCTGTTTTTT.

This clonotype came up many times. This sequence joins TRBV7-2 and TRBJ2-7; D remains ambiguous. The germline CDR1 and CDR2 sequences are SGHTA and FQGNSA. There are 13 residues in the CDR3. The V gene lost 1 base and the J gene lost 3 bases, with 7 bases spanning the gap. The chain's CDR3 is CASSLVHDYEQYF. CDR3 DNA: TGTGCCAGCAGCTTAGTTCACGACTACGAGCAGTACTTC.

This clonotype appeared many times. The V and J genes are TRBV20-1 and TRBJ2-3; D is unclear. Germline values: CDR1 DFQATT, CDR2 SNEGSKA (reference sequence). V lost 1 base and J 5 bases, leaving 7 bases between the germline ends. CDR3 length: 12 amino acids. The CDR3, as DNA: TGCAGTGCTAGAGTTTATCAAGATACGCAGTATTTT. The encoded protein is CSARVYQDTQYF.

This clonotype occurred many times. The chain recombines TRBV28 with TRBJ2-2; TRBD2 is a possible D gene (7 bases). CDR1 MDHEN and CDR2 SYDVKM come from the germline V gene. The CDR3 spans 18 residues. The V and J ends lost 1 base and 0 bases respectively, with 15 bases between them. CDR3 coding DNA: TGTGCCAGCAGTTTATATCCTGGGGGGGGCCCGAACACCGGGGAGCTGTTTTTT. Protein sequence: CASSLYPGGGPNTGELFF.

This clonotype has ten or more counts. The genes are TRBV7-9 and TRBJ2-2; the match to TRBD1 covers 8 bases. V dropped 6 bases and J dropped 2; count of bases not matched to a gene: 8. The CDR3 consists of 16 residues. CDR1 SEHNR and CDR2 FQNEAQ come from the germline V gene (reference sequence). CDR3: CASSRTGQTNTGELFF. The DNA for the CDR3 is TGTGCCAGCAGTCGGACAGGGCAGACAAACACCGGGGAGCTGTTTTTT.

The chain combines TRBV12-3 or TRBV12-4 with TRBJ2-2; 8 bases agree with TRBD2. V dropped 10 bases and J dropped 0; count of bases not matched to a gene: 16. The CDR3 has 18 residues. Here the CDR3 DNA reads TGTGCCATCAGGTCAGGGACTCGAGCGGGAGCGAACACCGGGGAGCTGTTTTTT. It yields the protein CAIRSGTRAGANTGELFF.

This clonotype was observed a few times. The V and J genes are TRBV27 and TRBJ2-5; D might be TRBD1 (6 bases). The CDR3 consists of 16 residues. Trimming took off 5 bases at V and 0 bases at J, with 16 bases between the two ends. Germline V gene lookup returns CDR1 MNHEY and CDR2 SMNVEV (reference sequence). The CDR3 bases are TGTGCCAGCAGTACCGGGTGGACAGTCTACCAAGAGACCCAGTACTTC. This gives the protein CASSTGWTVYQETQYF.

Regarding this clonotype: A read error may produce the germline difference seen at one junction end. The V and J genes are TRBV2 and TRBJ2-1; D is tentatively TRBD1 or TRBD2 (6 bases each). The CDR3 has 19 amino acids. The germline gives CDR1 SNHLY, CDR2 FYNNEI. The CDR3 is CACSPIGVGMGGPYNEQFF. As DNA, the CDR3 is TGTGCCTGCAGCCCAATCGGGGTTGGGATGGGGGGCCCCTACAATGAGCAGTTCTTC. Full variable domain (missing parts from reference TRBV2 and TRBJ2-1): EPEVTQTPSHQVTQMGQEVILRCVPISNHLYFYWYRQILGQKVEFLVSFYNNEISEKSEIFDDQFSVERPDGSNFTLKIRSTKLEDSAMYFCACSPIGVGMGGPYNEQFFGPGTRLTVL.

Only a few counts were recorded for this clonotype. The V and J genes are TRBV3-1 and TRBJ2-3; the D gene is possibly TRBD2 (5 bases). Trimming stripped 0 bases from V and 3 bases from J, with 10 bases between. Germline loops: CDR1 LGHDT, CDR2 YNNKEL (reference sequence). The CDR3 spans 15 residues. CDR3 region: CASSQDQSGTDTQYF. CDR3 coding DNA: TGTGCCAGCAGCCAAGACCAGAGCGGTACAGATACGCAGTATTTT.

This chain joins TRBV10-3 and TRBJ2-7, with D maybe TRBD1 (7 bases). V shed 6 bases and J shed 1 base, with 16 bases lying between them. Per germline, CDR1 ENHRY and CDR2 SYGVKD. CDR3 length: 15 residues. The CDR3 sequence is CAISPRGTVSYEQYF. CDR3 bases: TGTGCCATCAGCCCGCGCGGGACAGTGTCCTACGAGCAGTACTTC.

This clonotype was seen only a few times. The rearrangement links TRBV3-1 to TRBJ2-2; D may correspond to TRBD1 or TRBD2 (5 bases each). Trimming took off 2 bases at V and 2 bases at J, with 12 bases between the two ends. The length of the CDR3 is 16 residues. Looked up from germline, CDR1 is LGHDT and CDR2 is YNNKEL (reference sequence). CDR3 DNA: TGTGCCAGCAGCCAAATTTTGGGACGAAACACCGGGGAGCTGTTTTTT. This translates into CASSQILGRNTGELFF.

In its sample, this clonotype was seen a few times. V usage is TRBV7-2 and J usage is TRBJ1-1; possibly TRBD1 for D (5 bases). The CDR3 has 14 amino acids. Trimming pared 10 bases from V and 1 base from J, leaving 16 bases between. The V gene's germline CDR1 is SGHTA and CDR2 FQGNSA. The CDR3 DNA reads as TGTGCCACCTCGGGGCCTCAGAGGAACACTGAAGCTTTCTTT. It is translated as CATSGPQRNTEAFF.

This clonotype was observed at least ten times. This chain uses TRBV29-1 with TRBJ1-2, with D possibly TRBD1 on 5 matching bases. The V gene lost 4 bases and the J gene lost 3 bases, with 12 bases spanning the gap. From germline, CDR1 is SQVTM and CDR2 ANQGSEA. CDR3 length: 13 amino acids. CDR3 nucleotides: TGCAGCGTTGCCCAGGGTATTGACTATGGCTACACCTTC. Residues: CSVAQGIDYGYTF.

The J gene is TRBJ1-5, the V gene TRBV12-3 or TRBV12-4; 9 nucleotides agree with TRBD1. V gave up 6 bases and J gave up 7 bases; unmatched junction bases: 10. The CDR3 totals 15 residues. The CDR3 is CASSTTGGAGQPQHF. The CDR3, as DNA: TGTGCCAGCAGCACCACAGGGGGCGCCGGGCAGCCCCAGCATTTT.

The genes are TRBV3-1 and TRBJ2-3; the match to TRBD2 covers 11 bases. The CDR3 has 18 amino acids. Germline-derived CDR1 and CDR2 are LGHDT and YNNKEL (reference sequence). V was pared by 1 base and J by 6 bases, with 12 bases of the junction left unmatched. The CDR3: CASSQGLAGGGARDTQYF. The CDR3 region has the DNA TGTGCCAGCAGCCAAGGGCTAGCGGGAGGCGGGGCACGTGATACGCAGTATTTT.

The chain is built from TRBV7-8 and TRBJ2-2, with 10 bases matching TRBD1. The CDR3 consists of 16 residues. V trimming: 2 bases; J trimming: 6 bases; junction bases outside the gene matches: 6. Per the germline V gene, CDR1 is SGHVS and CDR2 is FQNEAQ. CDR3 loop: CASSLTGQGRAGELFF. CDR3 bases: TGTGCCAGCAGCTTAACGGGACAGGGGCGGGCCGGGGAGCTGTTTTTT.

This clonotype has a handful of counts. The rearrangement joins TRBV29-1 to TRBJ1-1, with D perhaps TRBD1 (6 bases). Germline values: CDR1 SQVTM, CDR2 ANQGSEA. V lost 6 bases to trimming and J lost 5 bases, with 16 bases between them. This CDR3 contains 13 residues. The CDR3 spells CSVPGAGFTEAFF. Here the CDR3 DNA reads TGCAGCGTCCCGGGGGCGGGATTTACTGAAGCTTTCTTT.

The V gene is TRBV5-1, the J gene TRBJ2-1; 10 nucleotides line up with TRBD2. Germline-derived CDR1 and CDR2 are SGHRS and YFSETQ. Trimming at V came to 5 bases and at J to 7 bases, leaving 9 bases not matched to a gene. The CDR3 sequence is 15 residues long. The DNA for the CDR3 is TGCGCCAGCAGATTCCTAGCGGGAGCTTTTAATGAGCAGTTCTTC. It encodes CASRFLAGAFNEQFF.

The chain couples TRBV5-1 to TRBJ2-3, with D perhaps TRBD1 or TRBD2 (5 bases each). CDR1 SGHRS and CDR2 YFSETQ come from the germline V gene. With 3 bases removed from V and 4 bases from J, the gap between germline ends came to 12 bases. This CDR3 contains 14 residues. CDR3 residues: CASSSSGAPDTQYF. CDR3 sequence (DNA): TGCGCCAGCAGCTCCTCCGGGGCCCCAGATACGCAGTATTTT.

CDR3 nucleotide sequence: TGTGCCACCGAATTCGGACTAGCGGGAGGCGAGCAGTACTTC. Its translation: CATEFGLAGGEQYF. The V call is TRBV10-3, the J call TRBJ2-7, with TRBD2 identical over 14 bases. In germline, CDR1 is ENHRY, CDR2 SYGVKD. V gave up 10 bases and J gave up 6 bases; unmatched junction bases: 8. The CDR3 length is 14 residues.

This clonotype has a count of ten or more. The V call is TRBV14, the J call TRBJ1-1, with 7 bases identical to TRBD1. CDR1 and CDR2 from the germline V gene are SGHDN and FVKESK. The length of the CDR3 is 16 residues. Trimming cost V 4 bases and J 5 bases; bases outside gene matches: 13. CDR3 bases: TGTGCCAGCAGCCGAAGTGCTGGACAGGATGGTACTGAAGCTTTCTTT. Residues: CASSRSAGQDGTEAFF.

This chain uses TRBV28 with TRBJ2-2, with D maybe TRBD2 (5 bases). In germline, CDR1 is MDHEN, CDR2 SYDVKM. This CDR3 comprises 17 residues. V was clipped by 1 base and J by 2 bases, with 14 bases between them. CDR3 amino acids: CASSLLPRGPNTGELFF. DNA of the CDR3: TGTGCCAGCAGTTTATTGCCCCGCGGGCCAAACACCGGGGAGCTGTTTTTT.

This chain links TRBV6-2 or TRBV6-3 with TRBJ2-7, with 9 bases aligning to TRBD2. Losses at the gene ends were 0 bases for V and 4 bases for J; bases not matched to a gene: 10. CDR1 and CDR2 (germline): MNHEY, SVGEGT. The CDR3 has 17 residues. In DNA form, the CDR3 reads TGTGCCAGCAGTTACTCGACGTATCGGCTAGCGGGATACGAGCAGTACTTC. Translated: CASSYSTYRLAGYEQYF.

In this sample, this clonotype turned up a few times. The chain has TRBV15 and TRBJ2-3; D call uncertain. V was pared by 5 bases and J by 4 bases, with 10 bases between. The CDR3 is 13 amino acids. In germline, CDR1 is LNHNV, CDR2 YYDKDF (reference sequence). CDR3 sequence: CATSVNGADTQYF. CDR3 nucleotide sequence: TGTGCCACCAGCGTAAATGGGGCAGATACGCAGTATTTT.

There are a few counts of this clonotype. The CDR3 is CSASSGDWYEQYF. CDR3 DNA sequence: TGCAGTGCATCGTCAGGGGATTGGTACGAGCAGTACTTC. This rearrangement joins TRBV20-1 to TRBJ2-7; weak D call: TRBD1 (6 bases). The CDR3 has 13 amino acids. Trimming shortened V by 6 bases and J by 4 bases, and 16 bases separated the two germline ends. From germline, CDR1 is DFQATT and CDR2 SNEGSKA (reference sequence).